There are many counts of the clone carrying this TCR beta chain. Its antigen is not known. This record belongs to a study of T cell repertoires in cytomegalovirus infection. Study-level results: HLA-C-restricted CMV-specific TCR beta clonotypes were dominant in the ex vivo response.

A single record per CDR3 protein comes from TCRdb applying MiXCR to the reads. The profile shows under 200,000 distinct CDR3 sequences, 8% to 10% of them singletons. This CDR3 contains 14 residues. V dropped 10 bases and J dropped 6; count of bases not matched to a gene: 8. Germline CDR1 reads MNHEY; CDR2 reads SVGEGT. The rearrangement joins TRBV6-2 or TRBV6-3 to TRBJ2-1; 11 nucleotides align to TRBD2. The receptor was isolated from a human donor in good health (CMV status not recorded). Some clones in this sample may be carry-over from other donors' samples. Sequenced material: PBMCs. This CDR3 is CATTLAGVGNEQFF. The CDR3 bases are TGTGCCACAACACTAGCGGGAGTTGGCAATGAGCAGTTCTTC.